The entry that follows covers one T cell receptor beta chain sequence. Antigen unknown. Together with a sample-barcoded 5' primer, a J-beta primer mix was included in a second PCR lasting 7 to 11 cycles. TCRdb re-called the 5' RACE reads through MiXCR, storing one row per CDR3 protein. The sample yields about 1,800,000 distinct CDR3 sequences, approximately 30% seen once. These data belong to a study of blood T cells in healthy people across ages. Study as a whole: Researchers report that template switching captured about one barcoded beta molecule per two T cells.

This CDR3 region has 15 residues. Germline V lookup: CDR1 SGHRS, CDR2 YFSETQ. V dropped 4 bases and J dropped 6; count of bases not matched to a gene: 11. Whole-study results and caveats: Measured against age, TCR beta diversity per million T cells decreased in a roughly linear manner.

This rearrangement joins TRBV5-1 to TRBJ2-3; the match to TRBD1 covers 7 bases. Sequencing input: blood. The clonotype originates from a woman younger than 45 in good health. The CDR3 here is CASSPRQGWGDTQYF. In DNA, the CDR3 is TGCGCCAGCAGCCCCCGACAGGGATGGGGGGATACGCAGTATTTT.